These 10 T cell receptor beta chains were sequenced from one sample in a study of cytomegalovirus exposure and HLA in healthy donors. The PCR employed 60 Vbeta primers together with 13 Jbeta primers. TCRdb's table, derived via immunoSEQ multiplex PCR, lists solely in-frame clones and lacks some. The repertoire holds 100,000 to 150,000 clones, with around three quarters as singletons. The sequencing input was PBMCs. The source of these receptors is a man aged 40-50 years in good health and CMV-seronegative.

This chain connects TRBV13 to TRBJ2-3, with 8 nucleotides matching TRBD1. Germline V CDR1 and CDR2: PRHDT, FYEKMQ (reference sequence). The CDR3 loop spans 16 amino acids. J gave up 0 bases and V 1 base, and 3 bases lay outside the gene matches. CDR3 region: CASSLAGGPSTDTQYF. CDR3 nucleotide sequence: TGTGCCAGCAGCTTAGCAGGGGGCCCTAGCACAGATACGCAGTATTTT. Complete variable domain (other parts from reference TRBV13 and TRBJ2-3): AAGVIQSPRHLIKEKRETATLKCYPIPRHDTVYWYQQGPGQDPQFLISFYEKMQSDKGSIPDRFSAQQFSDYHSELNMSSLELGDSALYFCASSLAGGPSTDTQYFGPGTRLTVL.

The rearrangement links TRBV5-4 to TRBJ2-7; TRBD2 matches at 8 bases. The germline V gene has CDR1 SGHNT and CDR2 YYREEE (reference sequence). V lost 0 bases to trimming and J lost 6 bases; unmatched junction nucleotides: 5. The CDR3 extends over 14 amino acids. CDR3 region: CASSLGGLGSEQYF. The CDR3 DNA reads TGTGCCAGCAGCTTGGGGGGACTAGGATCCGAGCAGTACTTC.

V gene TRBV4-3 combines with J gene TRBJ2-7; 8 bases align to TRBD1. The CDR3 spans 15 residues. CDR1 and CDR2 from the germline V gene are LGHNA and YSLEER. Trimming cost V 4 bases and J 0 bases; bases outside gene matches: 5. The CDR3 loop reads CASSLRTGSSYEQYF. CDR3 in DNA: TGCGCCAGCAGCCTCCGGACAGGGAGCTCCTACGAGCAGTACTTC.

The chain employs TRBV5-4 and TRBJ2-6, with D perhaps TRBD2 (5 bases). The CDR3 totals 16 residues. V lost 4 bases and J 3 bases, leaving 14 bases between the germline ends. Per germline, CDR1 SGHNT and CDR2 YYREEE (reference sequence). CDR3 sequence reads: CASSPPSGFGANVLTF. The CDR3 DNA sequence: TGTGCCAGCAGCCCCCCCTCGGGATTTGGGGCCAACGTCCTGACTTTC.

The J gene is TRBJ1-1, the V gene TRBV18; D might be TRBD1 (6 bases). Germline-derived CDR1 and CDR2 are KGHSH and LQKENI. This CDR3 comprises 13 residues. V was pared by 1 base and J by 6 bases, with 9 bases between. Here the CDR3 reads CASSPQGGAEAFF. The CDR3 DNA is TGTGCCAGCTCACCACAGGGGGGGGCTGAAGCTTTCTTT.

CDR3 nucleotides: TGTGCCAGCAGCCACGTTGGACAGGACCTCACAGATACGCAGTATTTT. It encodes CASSHVGQDLTDTQYF. This sequence joins TRBV4-2 and TRBJ2-3, with TRBD1 matching over 7 bases. Unmatched junction bases numbered 8, after V lost 3 bases and J lost 2 bases. From germline, CDR1 is LGHNA and CDR2 YNFKEQ. The CDR3 is 16 residues long.

This sequence joins TRBV7-9 and TRBJ2-5; D perhaps matches TRBD2 (6 bases). This CDR3 contains 14 residues. From germline, CDR1 is SEHNR and CDR2 FQNEAQ (reference sequence). The germline V and J ends were trimmed by 3 bases and 2 bases, with 10 bases remaining between them. Here the CDR3 reads CASSFRDLQETQYF. CDR3 coding DNA: TGTGCCAGCAGCTTCCGGGACTTGCAAGAGACCCAGTACTTC. Together with reference TRBV7-9 and TRBJ2-5, the CDR3 gives the full variable domain: DTGVSQNPRHKITKRGQNVTFRCDPISEHNRLYWYRQTLGQGPEFLTYFQNEAQLEKSRLLSDRFSAERPKGSFSTLEIQRTEQGDSAMYLCASSFRDLQETQYFGPGTRLLVL.

The chain recombines TRBV9 with TRBJ2-2, with D possibly being TRBD2 (6 bases). Germline lookup yields CDR1 SGDLS and CDR2 YYNGEE. The CDR3 runs 15 residues. Trimming cost V 3 bases and J 4 bases, with 13 bases left between them. This CDR3 is CASSEGGRGTGELFF. CDR3 DNA sequence: TGTGCCAGCAGCGAGGGAGGTCGGGGCACCGGGGAGCTGTTTTTT.

The CDR3 coding sequence is TGTGCCAGCAGGGGGACAGGGAACACCGGGGAGCTGTTTTTT. Translated: CASRGTGNTGELFF. The V and J genes are TRBV6-5 and TRBJ2-2; 8 positions agree with TRBD1. The J segment lost 1 base and the V segment lost 6 bases, leaving 1 base of the junction unmatched. CDR1 and CDR2 (germline): MNHEY, SVGAGI. This CDR3 spans 14 amino acids.

V and J are TRBV19 and TRBJ1-3; D is ambiguous. Trimming removed 2 bases at V and 0 bases at J, with 11 bases between. Germline assignment: CDR1 LNHDA and CDR2 SQIVND (reference sequence). The CDR3 contains 16 residues. CDR3 sequence (DNA): TGTGCCAGTAGTATAAATGGGCAGATCTCTGGAAACACCATATATTTT. Translated, it gives CASSINGQISGNTIYF.